This T cell receptor beta chain was observed in a study of glioma-infiltrating T cells. Study-level results: Tissue and blood shared very few CDR3 sequences. Tissue-blood divergence was below expectation in non-neoplastic patients, above in gliomas.

Germline V gene lookup returns CDR1 SGDLS and CDR2 YYNGEE. Trimming took 0 bases from V and 1 from J, leaving 9 bases between them. The CDR3 is 15 residues long. Amplification of TCR alpha and beta CDR3 regions from RNA used iRepertoire nested multiplex PCR. Input was roughly 85-400 ng of tissue mRNA or PBMC total RNA. One entry per CDR3 protein results from TCRdb running MiXCR on the multiplex PCR reads. The data hold about 130,000 distinct CDR3 sequences, with under 25% observed a single time. Comments on this clonotype: Its antigen is unknown.

The sequencing sample was made of glioma tissue, nonneoplastic brain tissue, or PBMCs (not recorded which). The chain carries TRBV9 and TRBJ2-3; no definite D call. This clonotype originated in a human donor with low-grade glioma or glioblastoma, undergoing nonglioma brain surgery, or in good health (not recorded which). In nucleotides, the CDR3 is TGTGCCAGCAGCGTAGCCCGGTCTCGCACAGATACGCAGTATTTT. It codes for CASSVARSRTDTQYF.